What follows describes a single TCR beta chain. With 6 bases clipped from V and 2 bases from J, the junction kept 3 bases outside the gene matches. Per germline, CDR1 MNHEY and CDR2 SMNVEV (reference sequence). The CDR3 has 13 residues. Enrolment of Seattle patients took place during active infection, and they were followed longitudinally. This sample is part of a study of blood T cell repertoires in COVID-19. Overall study context: Samples taken during acute and convalescent COVID-19 were collected in the United States, Italy and Spain. PBMCs, B-cell-depleted T cells, or T cells were the source of the cDNA or gDNA that made up the material.

Per the study methods: Estimates of nucleated cell counts were drawn from the amplification of reference gene primers. Using immunoSEQ multiplex PCR, the repertoire was profiled, and TCRdb retains in-frame clones only, with some absent. Clone size and V and J calls were adopted from that table, with D and trimming inferred from the DNA. The table shows fewer than 250,000 clones, with over 80% occurring only once. The specimen was peripheral blood. The chain has TRBV27 and TRBJ1-2, with 7 bases lining up with TRBD1. The clonotype comes from a woman aged 55 to 70 with COVID-19, enrolled during active disease. The CDR3: CASRNRGNYGYTF. DNA for the CDR3: TGTGCCAGCAGAAACAGGGGCAACTATGGCTACACCTTC.